The clone carrying this T cell receptor (beta chain) was seen more than once but under ten times. Its specificity is unknown. This entry is derived from a study of post-analysis software for immune sequencing data. Study-level background: Secondary progressive, relapsing-remitting and progressive-relapsing multiple sclerosis were among the included disease courses. Regarding the study as a whole: Patients used about five TRBV segments, including TRBV5-6, TRBV5-1 and TRBV20-1, more often than controls. Normalized Chao1 diversity in multiple sclerosis patients fell significantly below that of controls.

Prepared libraries of TCR beta cDNA carried unique molecular identifiers. TCRdb used MiXCR to reprocess the PCR reads, holding one entry per CDR3 protein. The data contain about 540,000 distinct CDR3 sequences, 30% to 40% of them singletons. Unmatched junction bases numbered 5, after V lost 4 bases and J lost 3 bases. Germline values: CDR1 SGHRS, CDR2 YFSETQ. This CDR3 has 14 amino acids. The genes are TRBV5-1 and TRBJ2-3; 7 nucleotides agree with TRBD2. The specimen sequenced was blood. This clonotype was obtained from a girl aged 2-17 years with multiple sclerosis. The DNA of the CDR3 is TGCGCCAGCAGCCAGCAGGGAGGGACAGATACGCAGTATTTT. It translates to CASSQQGGTDTQYF.